This TCR beta chain comes out of a study of blood T cell repertoires in COVID-19. Whole-study context: Samples taken during acute and convalescent COVID-19 were collected in the United States, Italy and Spain. In each case, the material was cDNA or gDNA derived from T cells, B-cell-depleted T cells, or PBMCs.

TCRdb's table, derived via immunoSEQ multiplex PCR, lists solely in-frame clones and lacks some. The table has roughly 90,000 clones, around 90% seen once. This CDR3 has 12 residues. Germline V CDR1 and CDR2: SEHNR, FQNEAQ (reference sequence). V shed 5 bases and J shed 7 bases, with 11 bases lying between them. V usage is TRBV7-9 and J usage is TRBJ1-1; D possibly corresponds to TRBD1 (6 bases). Input material: peripheral blood. The receptor comes from a human donor with active COVID-19. The donor label of this sample is uncertain. The CDR3 spells CASSRLGGEAFF. CDR3 nucleotide sequence: TGTGCCAGCAGCCGTTTAGGGGGTGAAGCTTTCTTT.